This T cell receptor (beta chain) was captured in a study of T cell responses to AZD1222 COVID-19 vaccine. General observations from the study: An increase in Spike-specific TCR breadth and depth was observed after two AZD1222 doses. Clonal diversity was possibly underestimated; the donors were predominantly white British and more often female.

This CDR3 is built from 14 residues. V lost 2 bases to trimming and J lost 8 bases; unmatched junction nucleotides: 5. CDR1 and CDR2 (germline): MDHEN, SYDVKM. In this sample, this clone turned up once. Its antigen remains unidentified. Using immunoSEQ multiplex PCR, the repertoire was profiled, and TCRdb retains in-frame clones only, with some absent. The data show 150,000 or so clones, 75% to 95% seen once. The clonotype was recovered from an adult in good health. The sequences come from peripheral blood, collected on day 0 of AZD1222 vaccination. V is TRBV28 and J is TRBJ1-4, with 7 bases matching TRBD1. DNA for the CDR3: TGTGCCAGCAGTTTAAGGGGGCGCCGCGAAAAACTGTTTTTT. Its translation is CASSLRGRREKLFF.